The 14 T cell receptor beta chains in this list originate from one sample, sequenced in a study of blood T cells in healthy people across ages. Then a second PCR, running roughly 7 to 11 cycles, was carried out with a sample-barcoded 5' primer and a J-beta primer mix. TCRdb reanalysed the 5' RACE reads using MiXCR and keeps one entry per CDR3 protein. The sample has approximately 880,000 distinct CDR3 sequences; around 49% are singletons. Sequencing was performed on blood. The receptors stem from a man aged 25 to 45 in good health.

The CDR3 loop reads CAISESTFPAQHF. CDR3 coding DNA: TGTGCCATCAGTGAGTCGACCTTCCCAGCCCAGCATTTT. This sequence joins TRBV10-3 and TRBJ1-5; D not resolved. Trimming removed 0 bases at V and 11 bases at J, with 11 bases between. The CDR3 spans 13 residues. CDR1 and CDR2 from the germline V gene are ENHRY and SYGVKD.

This clonotype was recorded once. The CDR3 here is CSAPDRNYGYTF. The CDR3 region has the DNA TGCAGTGCCCCGGACAGAAACTATGGCTACACCTTC. The rearrangement links TRBV20-1 to TRBJ1-2; a possible D gene is TRBD1 (6 bases). Germline CDR1 is DFQATT and CDR2 is SNEGSKA (reference sequence). V was shortened by 6 bases and J by 2 bases, with 10 bases between the two germline ends. CDR3 length equals 12 residues.

This clonotype has only a few counts. CDR3 sequence (DNA): TGTGCCAGCAGTTTTCTTCCCCAGCGCCCGGGGAAAAACATTCAGTACTTC. Residues: CASSFLPQRPGKNIQYF. This chain uses TRBV12-3 or TRBV12-4 with TRBJ2-4; a possible D gene is TRBD2 (5 bases). The ends were cut back, 3 bases at V and 4 bases at J, with 19 bases in the middle. The CDR3 extends over 17 amino acids.

This clonotype came up a few times. The chain couples TRBV6-6 to TRBJ2-3; a weak D match, TRBD1 (5 bases). Germline assignment: CDR1 MNHNY and CDR2 SVGAGI (reference sequence). The CDR3 has 15 amino acids. V lost 2 bases and J lost 3, with 12 bases in between. The CDR3 DNA is TGTGCCAGCAGTTACGTGCAGGGTGGGACAGATACGCAGTATTTT. As protein: CASSYVQGGTDTQYF.

A few counts support this clonotype. J is TRBJ2-7 and V is TRBV4-2, with D tentatively TRBD2 (5 bases). This CDR3 region has 17 residues. Germline values: CDR1 LGHNA, CDR2 YNFKEQ. V lost 1 base and J 0 bases, leaving 16 bases between the germline ends. The CDR3 reads CASSQGFLATNSYEQYF. As DNA, the CDR3 is TGTGCCAGCAGCCAAGGCTTTCTAGCTACTAACTCCTACGAGCAGTACTTC.

The chain combines TRBV9 with TRBJ2-5; tentative D call: TRBD1 (6 bases). CDR3 length: 16 residues. Germline loops: CDR1 SGDLS, CDR2 YYNGEE. V dropped 0 bases and J dropped 1 base, with 13 bases sitting between them. The CDR3 reads CASSVATGGLQETQYF. The CDR3 DNA is TGTGCCAGCAGCGTAGCTACTGGGGGCCTCCAAGAGACCCAGTACTTC.

This clonotype was counted between two and nine times. Here the CDR3 DNA reads TGCGCCAGCAGCCAATCGACAGGGGTCTATGGCTACACCTTC. Translated: CASSQSTGVYGYTF. This chain uses TRBV4-3 with TRBJ1-2, with TRBD1 matching over 8 bases. CDR3 length: 14 amino acids. Germline V gives CDR1 LGHNA, CDR2 YSLEER. V trimming: 2 bases; J trimming: 4 bases; junction bases outside the gene matches: 3.

This clonotype was seen a handful of times. The V and J genes are TRBV18 and TRBJ2-7; D remains unclear. The ends were cut back, 6 bases at V and 0 bases at J, with 15 bases in the middle. The CDR3 extends over 15 amino acids. Germline CDR1 KGHSH, CDR2 LQKENI. The CDR3 DNA follows: TGTGCCAGCTCCTCTGGCAGCAGTAGCTCCTACGAGCAGTACTTC. Amino acid sequence: CASSSGSSSSYEQYF.

This clonotype has a handful of counts. This sequence joins TRBV29-1 and TRBJ2-1, with 8 bases aligning to TRBD1. Germline-derived CDR1 and CDR2 are SQVTM and ANQGSEA. The V gene end was trimmed by 5 bases and the J gene end by 12 bases; junction bases not matched to a gene: 15. The CDR3 contains 14 residues. The CDR3, as DNA: TGCAGCGTTTCCGGGACAGGCCCACCCAGTGGGCAGTTCTTC. It is translated as CSVSGTGPPSGQFF.

This clonotype was seen a handful of times. This chain joins TRBV25-1 and TRBJ2-3; perhaps TRBD1 as D (5 bases). Germline CDR1 reads MGHDK; CDR2 reads SYGVNS. The CDR3 has 14 residues. V was pared by 6 bases and J by 4 bases, with 14 bases between. This CDR3 reads CASRVGRDPDTQYF. The CDR3 DNA reads as TGTGCCAGCAGGGTGGGCAGGGATCCAGATACGCAGTATTTT.

This sequence joins TRBV28 and TRBJ2-3; 9 bases match TRBD2. The CDR3 has 16 residues. CDR1 is MDHEN and CDR2 is SYDVKM in the germline V gene. Trimming at V came to 3 bases and at J to 5 bases, leaving 9 bases not matched to a gene. CDR3: CASSFPGRGGQDTQYF. The CDR3 bases are TGTGCCAGCAGTTTTCCCGGGCGGGGGGGCCAAGATACGCAGTATTTT.

The chain couples TRBV4-1 to TRBJ2-2; D gene ambiguous. V was cut by 0 bases and J by 6 bases, with 11 bases left in between. Germline V gives CDR1 MGHRA, CDR2 YSYEKL. The CDR3 covers 15 residues. CDR3 DNA: TGCGCCAGCAGCCAAGACCCCTTAGGTTCCGGGGAGCTGTTTTTT. It translates to CASSQDPLGSGELFF.

V gene TRBV4-1 combines with J gene TRBJ2-3, with 8 positions matching TRBD2. V lost 5 bases and J lost 3; bases outside the gene matches: 10. Germline CDR1 reads MGHRA; CDR2 reads YSYEKL. The CDR3 has 16 amino acids. The CDR3 here is CASSERPGLGTDTQYF. For the CDR3, the DNA is TGCGCCAGCAGCGAACGCCCGGGACTAGGAACAGATACGCAGTATTTT.

This chain joins TRBV6-1 and TRBJ1-1, with D perhaps TRBD1 (6 bases). The CDR3 spans 13 residues. Germline CDR1 MNHNS, CDR2 SASEGT. The V end was cut by 7 bases, the J end by 1 base, with 10 bases between. The DNA of the CDR3 is TGTGCCAGCATTCAGGGGCAGAACACTGAAGCTTTCTTT. This codes for CASIQGQNTEAFF.